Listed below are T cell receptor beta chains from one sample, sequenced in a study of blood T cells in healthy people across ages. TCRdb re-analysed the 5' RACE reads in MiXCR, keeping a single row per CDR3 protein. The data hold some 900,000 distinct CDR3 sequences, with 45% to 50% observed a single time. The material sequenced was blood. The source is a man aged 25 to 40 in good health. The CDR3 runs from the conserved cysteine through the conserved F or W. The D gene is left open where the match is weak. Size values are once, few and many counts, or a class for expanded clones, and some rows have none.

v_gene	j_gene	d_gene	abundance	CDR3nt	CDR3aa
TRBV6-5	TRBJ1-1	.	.	TGTGCCAGCAGTGACAGCAACCCGAACACTGAAGCTTTCTTT	CASSDSNPNTEAFF
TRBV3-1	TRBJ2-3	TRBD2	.	TGTGCCAGCAGCCAACGTAGCGGGGGGGCAACGGATACGCAGTATTTT	CASSQRSGGATDTQYF
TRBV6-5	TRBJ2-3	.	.	TGTGCCAGCAACACTACAGAGCTTAGGGGAGATACGCAGTATTTT	CASNTTELRGDTQYF
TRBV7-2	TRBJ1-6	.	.	TGTGCCAGCAGCTCCCCAGGACAGTTCCTCCACTTT	CASSSPGQFLHF
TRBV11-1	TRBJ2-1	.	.	TGTGCCAGCAGCTTAACACCAGGCGCGTACAATGAGCAGTTCTTC	CASSLTPGAYNEQFF
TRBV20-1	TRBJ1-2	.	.	TGCAGTGCTAGAAGTCCGGGACGGCTCGGTCAGCTTCCTGGCTACACCTTC	CSARSPGRLGQLPGYTF
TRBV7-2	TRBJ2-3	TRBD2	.	TGTGCCAGCAGCTTCGGACTAGCGGGGGGGCCGGTGCCAGATACGCAGTATTTT	CASSFGLAGGPVPDTQYF
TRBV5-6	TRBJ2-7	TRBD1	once	TGTGCCAGCAGCTCCGGGACAGGGTTTTCCCCCTACGAGCAGTACTTC	CASSSGTGFSPYEQYF
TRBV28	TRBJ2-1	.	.	TGTGCCAGCAGCCCAAGAGAATATCGCCCTCGGGATGAGCAGTTCTTC	CASSPREYRPRDEQFF
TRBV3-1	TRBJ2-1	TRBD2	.	TGTGCCAGCAGCCAACTAGCGGGGCTGTCGTTCTTC	CASSQLAGLSFF
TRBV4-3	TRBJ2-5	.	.	TGCGCCAGCAGCCAAGACGGGGCAGTTCAAGAGACCCAGTACTTC	CASSQDGAVQETQYF
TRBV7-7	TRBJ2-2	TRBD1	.	TGTGCTAGCAGCTTAAGGACAGGGGGCCCCGGGGAGCTGTTTTTT	CASSLRTGGPGELFF
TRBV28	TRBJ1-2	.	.	TGTGCCAGCAGCAACCGACATGCCCTAAACTATGGCTACACCTTC	CASSNRHALNYGYTF
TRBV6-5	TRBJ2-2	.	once	TGTGCCAGCAGTCGGGGGGCCTTGAACACCGGGGAGCTGTTTTTT	CASSRGALNTGELFF
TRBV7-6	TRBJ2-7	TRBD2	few	TGTGCCAGCAGTTTCGGGACTAGCGACTACGAGCAGTACTTC	CASSFGTSDYEQYF
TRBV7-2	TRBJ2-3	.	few	TGTGCCAGCAGCTTGGTAGCGGACACAGATACGCAGTATTTT	CASSLVADTDTQYF
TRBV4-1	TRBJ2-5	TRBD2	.	TGCGCCAGCAGCCAAGATATTAGCGGGAATTACGAGACCCAGTACTTC	CASSQDISGNYETQYF
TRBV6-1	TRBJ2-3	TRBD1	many	TGTGCCAGCAGTGAAGGGACAGGGGGCGCAGATACGCAGTATTTT	CASSEGTGGADTQYF
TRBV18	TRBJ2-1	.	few	TGTGCCAGCTCACCCTTCCTTGACGGGAATGAGCAGTTCTTC	CASSPFLDGNEQFF
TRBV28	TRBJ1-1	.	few	TGTGCCAGCAGTTCCCGGCCGGATGAAGCTTTCTTT	CASSSRPDEAFF
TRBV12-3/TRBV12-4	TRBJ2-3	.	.	TGTGCCAGCACCCTGGGCGGGGCGAACTTCGCAGATACGCAGTATTTT	CASTLGGANFADTQYF
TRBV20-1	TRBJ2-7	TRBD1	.	TGCAGTGCTAGAGATTTCGGGACAGGCGACTACGAGCAGTACTTC	CSARDFGTGDYEQYF
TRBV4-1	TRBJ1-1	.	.	TGCGCCAGCAGCCAAGATCACCAGGGTATACCTGAAACTTTCTTT	CASSQDHQGIPETFF
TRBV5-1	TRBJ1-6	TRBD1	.	TGCGCCAGCAGCTTGACAGGGGCTGATTCACCCCTCCACTTT	CASSLTGADSPLHF
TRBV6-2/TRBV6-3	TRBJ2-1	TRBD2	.	TGTGCCAGCAGCCGCCCTAGCGGCAGCTCCTACAATGAGCAGTTCTTC	CASSRPSGSSYNEQFF
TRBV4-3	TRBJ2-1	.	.	TGCGCCAGCAGCCAAGGGGGATCTGGACATGAGCAGTTCTTC	CASSQGGSGHEQFF
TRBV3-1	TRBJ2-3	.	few	TGTGCCAGCAGACCTTCAGGGGAATATACGCAGTATTTT	CASRPSGEYTQYF
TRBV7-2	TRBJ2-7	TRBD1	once	TGTGCCAGCAGCTTTGCACAGGGGTACGCCTACGAGCAGTACTTC	CASSFAQGYAYEQYF
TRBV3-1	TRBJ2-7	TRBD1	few	TGTGCCAGCAGCGCAGGACAGGGGGCAGTCTACGAGCAGTACTTC	CASSAGQGAVYEQYF
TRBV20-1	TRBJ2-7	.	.	TGCAGTGCGGAGGGTAAAAACTCCTACGAGCAGTACTTC	CSAEGKNSYEQYF
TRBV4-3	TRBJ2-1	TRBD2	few	TGCGCCAGCAGCCCCCGGGGTAGCGGGGAGGTCGATGAGCAGTTCTTC	CASSPRGSGEVDEQFF
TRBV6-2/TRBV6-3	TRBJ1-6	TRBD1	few	TGTGCCAGCAGTTACGGGACAGGGGCTAATTCACCCCTCCACTTT	CASSYGTGANSPLHF
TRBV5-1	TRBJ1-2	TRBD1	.	TGCGCCAGCAGCGTGGCCACAGGGGGCGATGGCTACACCTTC	CASSVATGGDGYTF
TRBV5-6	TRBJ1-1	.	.	TGTGCCAGCAGCTTTTACGGCACTGAAGCTTTCTTT	CASSFYGTEAFF
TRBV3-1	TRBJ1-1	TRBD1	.	TGTGCCAGCAGCCAAGCGACAGGGACTATAGCTTTCTTT	CASSQATGTIAFF
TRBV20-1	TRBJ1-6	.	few	TGCAGTGCTAGACGTCGTCGGACGGATGGGAGAAATTCACCCCTCCACTTT	CSARRRRTDGRNSPLHF
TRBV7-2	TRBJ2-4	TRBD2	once	TGTGCCAGCAGTTACCTAGCGGGGCATCAAAACATTCAGTACTTC	CASSYLAGHQNIQYF
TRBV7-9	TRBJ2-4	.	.	TGTGCCAGCAGCTTTGCAGGGACCAAAAACATTCAGTACTTC	CASSFAGTKNIQYF
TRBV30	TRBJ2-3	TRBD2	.	TGTGCCTGGAGGACTAGCGGGGGGGCTACAGATACGCAGTATTTT	CAWRTSGGATDTQYF
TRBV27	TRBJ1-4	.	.	TGTGCCAGTCGCAGGGTCGCCGCGACTAATGAAAAACTGTTTTTT	CASRRVAATNEKLFF
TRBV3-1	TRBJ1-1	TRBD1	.	TGTGCCAGCAGCTCCAGGGGGGGATACACTGAAGCTTTCTTT	CASSSRGGYTEAFF
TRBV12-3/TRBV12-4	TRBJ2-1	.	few	TGTGCCAGCAGTTTGGGTGAGGAGCAGTTCTTC	CASSLGEEQFF
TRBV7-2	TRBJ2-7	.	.	TGTGCCAGCAGCTTAGGAGACATAGGGTCTGACGAGCAGTACTTC	CASSLGDIGSDEQYF
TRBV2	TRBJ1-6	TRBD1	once	TGTGCCAGCCGGACAGACAGGGGTAGTTCTAATTCACCCCTCCACTTT	CASRTDRGSSNSPLHF
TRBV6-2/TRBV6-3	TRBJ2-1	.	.	TGTGCCAGCAGTTACGTCGGGCCCAATGAGCAGTTCTTC	CASSYVGPNEQFF
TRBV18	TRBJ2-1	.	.	TGTGCCAGCTCACCTACTGGAGGGGGTTACAATGAGCAGTTCTTC	CASSPTGGGYNEQFF
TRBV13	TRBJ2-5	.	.	TGTGCCAGCAGCCAGACGAGTAGGACGGCCCGGGAGACCCAGTACTTC	CASSQTSRTARETQYF
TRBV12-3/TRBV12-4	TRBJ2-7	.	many	TGTGCCAGCAGTCGGGACCTCTCCTACGAGCAGTACTTC	CASSRDLSYEQYF
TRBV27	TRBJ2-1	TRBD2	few	TGTGCCAGCAGTTTACATGGACTAGCGGGAGACAATGAGCAGTTCTTC	CASSLHGLAGDNEQFF
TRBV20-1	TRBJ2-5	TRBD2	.	TGCAGTGCCCAAGGACTAGCGGAGACCCAGTACTTC	CSAQGLAETQYF
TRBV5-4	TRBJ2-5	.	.	TGTGCCAGCAGCCCCTTGGGGACGGCCGTTATGTATGGAGAGACCCAGTACTTC	CASSPLGTAVMYGETQYF
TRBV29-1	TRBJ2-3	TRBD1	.	TGCAGCGTCGACAGGGCCACCACAGATACGCAGTATTTT	CSVDRATTDTQYF
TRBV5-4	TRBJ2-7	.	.	TGTGCCAGCAGCGTCTTTGGCGGATCCTACGAGCAGTACTTC	CASSVFGGSYEQYF
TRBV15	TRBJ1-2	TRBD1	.	TGTGCCACCAGCAGAGGACAGGGGGCCGATGGCTACACCTTC	CATSRGQGADGYTF
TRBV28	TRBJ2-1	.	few	TGTGCCAGCAGTTTCAGGCACCCCAATGAGCAGTTCTTC	CASSFRHPNEQFF
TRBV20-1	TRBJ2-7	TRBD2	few	TGCAGTGCTCCCGACCTTACTAGCGGGGGGAACTACGAGCAGTACTTC	CSAPDLTSGGNYEQYF
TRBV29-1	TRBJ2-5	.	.	TGCAGCGTTGAAGGCCCGCGGTTGGGGGACCAAGAGACCCAGTACTTC	CSVEGPRLGDQETQYF
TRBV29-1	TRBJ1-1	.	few	TGCAGCGTTGCAATATCGGGGGCCACTGAAGCTTTCTTT	CSVAISGATEAFF